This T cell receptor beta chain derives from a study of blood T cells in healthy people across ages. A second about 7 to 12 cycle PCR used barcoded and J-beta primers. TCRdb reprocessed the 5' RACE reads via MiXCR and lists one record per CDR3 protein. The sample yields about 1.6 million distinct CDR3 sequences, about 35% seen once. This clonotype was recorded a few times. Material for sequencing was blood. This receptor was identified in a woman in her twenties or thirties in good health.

The CDR3 region has the DNA TGTGCCAGCAGTTTAATTTCGTCTGGGGGCCCCTACGAGCAGTACTTC. It yields the protein CASSLISSGGPYEQYF. The V call is TRBV27, the J call TRBJ2-7, with D maybe TRBD1 (6 bases). Germline CDR1 MNHEY, CDR2 SMNVEV (reference sequence). The V gene lost 2 bases and the J gene lost 2 bases, with 16 bases spanning the gap. The CDR3 is 16 amino acids.